This section outlines one T cell receptor beta chain sequence together with its context. Assay: immunoSEQ multiplex PCR; the TCRdb copy retains only in-frame clones and omits some. The sample shows about 260,000 clones, 88% of them seen only once. V lost 5 bases, J lost 6 bases, and 11 bases lay in between. This CDR3 is built from 13 residues. Germline CDR1 is SNHLY and CDR2 is FYNNEI. This record belongs to a study of blood T cell repertoires in COVID-19. Overall study context: Sources were T cells, B-cell-depleted T cells, or PBMCs; the material itself was cDNA or gDNA.

Individuals aged roughly 18 to 95 years were recruited from about two dozen US areas. The rearrangement uses TRBV2 and TRBJ1-5; possible D gene TRBD1, 5 bases. The TCR sequence derives from a woman between 35 and 50 years old with acute COVID-19. What was sequenced was PBMCs or T cells enriched from blood (not recorded which). The CDR3 here is CASSSDISQPQHF. CDR3 sequence (DNA): TGTGCCAGCAGTTCGGACATTTCTCAGCCCCAGCATTTT.